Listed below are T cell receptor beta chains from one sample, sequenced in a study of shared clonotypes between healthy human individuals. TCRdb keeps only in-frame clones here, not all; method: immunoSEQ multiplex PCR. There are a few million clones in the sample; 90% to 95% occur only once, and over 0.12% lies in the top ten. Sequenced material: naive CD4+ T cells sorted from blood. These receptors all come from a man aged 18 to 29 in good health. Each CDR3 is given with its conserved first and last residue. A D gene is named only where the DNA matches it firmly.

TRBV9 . CASSAWTVGELFF
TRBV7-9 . CASSSTTGTETQYF
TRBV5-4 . CASSSLGDGTYEQYF
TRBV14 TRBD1 CASSRDLTGAGYTF
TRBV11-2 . CASTLGVSYEQYF
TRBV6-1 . CATVNSYEQYF
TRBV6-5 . CASSSLAPAYNEQFF
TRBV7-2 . CASSLVDRQETQYF
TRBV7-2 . CASSSRDFNTGELFF
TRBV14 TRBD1 CASSPVKGQGASNEQFF
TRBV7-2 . CASSKNGAGRIGELFF
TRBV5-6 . CASSGGRRNTGELFF
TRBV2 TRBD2 CASSLPGLGSDTQYF
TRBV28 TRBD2 CASRTGLAGELFF
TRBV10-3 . CAISQFWDGKEETQYF
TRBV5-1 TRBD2 CASSHSSGTYNEQFF
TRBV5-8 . CASSPPRGTSKNIQYF
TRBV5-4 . CASSMGLENIQYF
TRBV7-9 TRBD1 CASSLRGPTNTGELFF
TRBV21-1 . CASQSKQHF
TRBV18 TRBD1 CASATGTGSYGYTF
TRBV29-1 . CSVGKGSTYEQYF
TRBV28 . CASSLTPRDDTEAFF
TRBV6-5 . CASSSGDKNTEAFF
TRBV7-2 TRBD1 CASSLEGGAVQETQYF
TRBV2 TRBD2 CASSESGGAIQETQYF
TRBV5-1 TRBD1 CASSLSGQLSYEQYF
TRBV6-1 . CASSEVGSGLHF
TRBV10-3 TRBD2 CATGLAELGVTNEQFF
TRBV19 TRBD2 CASSASTSGGARDTQYF
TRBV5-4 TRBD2 CASSPGTSIYTDTQYF
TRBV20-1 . CSARVGETQYF
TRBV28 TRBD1 CASSLRTGGGYTF
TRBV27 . CASSNPGHPPYEQYF
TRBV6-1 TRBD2 CASSDGGWYQETQYF